A few counts support the clone carrying this TCR beta chain. The antigen remains undetermined. The sample belongs to a study of T cell repertoires in cytomegalovirus infection. Whole-study context: Public TCR beta signatures marked donors with CMV infection and the matching HLA. Whole-study findings and limits: Clonotypes of TCR beta that were HLA-C-restricted and CMV-specific dominated the ex vivo response.

V lost 0 bases and J lost 6; bases outside the gene matches: 4. Germline CDR1 reads SGHNT; CDR2 reads YYREEE (reference sequence). This CDR3 region has 16 residues. A single record per CDR3 protein comes from TCRdb applying MiXCR to the reads. The sample lists hundreds of thousands of distinct CDR3 sequences, about 40% seen once, with under 3% in the top ten. The sequencing sample was made of PBMCs. The gene calls are TRBV5-4 and TRBJ1-5, with 12 bases that match TRBD1. This TCR came from a human donor in good health (CMV status not recorded). Some clones in this sample may be carry-over from other donors' samples. CDR3: CASSLGGTGGTQPQHF. The CDR3 region has the DNA TGTGCCAGCAGCTTGGGGGGGACAGGGGGCACTCAGCCCCAGCATTTT.